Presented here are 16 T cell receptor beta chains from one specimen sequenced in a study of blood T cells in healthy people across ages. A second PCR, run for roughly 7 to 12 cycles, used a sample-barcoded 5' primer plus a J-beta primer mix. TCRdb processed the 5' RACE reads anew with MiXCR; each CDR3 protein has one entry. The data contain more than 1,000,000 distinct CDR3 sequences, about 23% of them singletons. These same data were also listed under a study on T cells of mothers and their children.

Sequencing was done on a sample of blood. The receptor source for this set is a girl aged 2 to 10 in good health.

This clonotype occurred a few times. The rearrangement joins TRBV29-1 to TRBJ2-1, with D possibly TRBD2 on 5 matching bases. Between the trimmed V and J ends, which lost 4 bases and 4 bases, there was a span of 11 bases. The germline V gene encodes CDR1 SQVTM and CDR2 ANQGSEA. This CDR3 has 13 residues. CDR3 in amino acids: CSVARETYNEQFF. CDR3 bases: TGCAGCGTTGCGAGGGAAACTTACAATGAGCAGTTCTTC.

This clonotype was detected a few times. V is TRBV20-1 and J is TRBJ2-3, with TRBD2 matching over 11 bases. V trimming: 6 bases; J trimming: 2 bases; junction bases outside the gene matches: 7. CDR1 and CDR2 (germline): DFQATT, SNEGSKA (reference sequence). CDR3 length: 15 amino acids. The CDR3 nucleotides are TGCAGTGCCTACGAGGGACTAGCGGACACAGATACGCAGTATTTT. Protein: CSAYEGLADTDTQYF.

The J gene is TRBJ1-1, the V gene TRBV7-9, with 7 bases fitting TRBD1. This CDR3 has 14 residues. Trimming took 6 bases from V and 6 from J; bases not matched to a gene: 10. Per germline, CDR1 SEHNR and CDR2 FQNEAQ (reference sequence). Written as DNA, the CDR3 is TGTGCCAGCAGTCAATCGAAACAGGGGTCTGAAGCTTTCTTT. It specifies CASSQSKQGSEAFF.

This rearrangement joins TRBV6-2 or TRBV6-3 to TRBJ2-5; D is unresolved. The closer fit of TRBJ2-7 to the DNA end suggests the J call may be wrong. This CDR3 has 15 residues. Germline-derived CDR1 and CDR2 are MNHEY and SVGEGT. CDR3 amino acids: CARTTLGRSDHEQYF. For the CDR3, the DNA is TGTGCCCGCACCACACTTGGGCGTTCGGACCACGAGCAGTACTTC.

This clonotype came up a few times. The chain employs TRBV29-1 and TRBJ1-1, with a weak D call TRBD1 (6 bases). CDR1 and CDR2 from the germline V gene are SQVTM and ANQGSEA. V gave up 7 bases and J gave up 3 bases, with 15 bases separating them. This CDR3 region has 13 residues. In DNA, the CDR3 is TGCAGCGGACGGACAGATATGTACACTGAAGCTTTCTTT. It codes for CSGRTDMYTEAFF.

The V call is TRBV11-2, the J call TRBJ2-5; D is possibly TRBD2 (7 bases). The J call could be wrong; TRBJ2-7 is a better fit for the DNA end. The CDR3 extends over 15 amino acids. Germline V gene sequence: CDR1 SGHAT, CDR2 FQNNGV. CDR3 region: CASSLEGDYRYEQYF. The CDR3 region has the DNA TGTGCCAGCAGCCTCGAGGGGGACTATCGCTACGAGCAGTACTTC.

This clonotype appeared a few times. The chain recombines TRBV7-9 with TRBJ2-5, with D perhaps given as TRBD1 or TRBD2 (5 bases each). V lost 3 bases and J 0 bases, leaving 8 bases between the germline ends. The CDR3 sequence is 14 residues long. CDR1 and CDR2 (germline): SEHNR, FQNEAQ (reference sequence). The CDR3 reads CASSFEGYQETQYF. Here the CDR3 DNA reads TGTGCCAGCAGCTTTGAGGGGTACCAAGAGACCCAGTACTTC. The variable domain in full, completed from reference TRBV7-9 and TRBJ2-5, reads DTGVSQNPRHKITKRGQNVTFRCDPISEHNRLYWYRQTLGQGPEFLTYFQNEAQLEKSRLLSDRFSAERPKGSFSTLEIQRTEQGDSAMYLCASSFEGYQETQYFGPGTRLLVL.

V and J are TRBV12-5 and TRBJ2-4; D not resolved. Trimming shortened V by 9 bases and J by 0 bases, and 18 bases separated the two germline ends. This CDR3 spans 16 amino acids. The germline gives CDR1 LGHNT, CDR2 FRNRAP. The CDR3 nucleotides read TGTGCTAGGAATACGACTGGGCCCCAAGCCAAAAACATTCAGTACTTC. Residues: CARNTTGPQAKNIQYF.

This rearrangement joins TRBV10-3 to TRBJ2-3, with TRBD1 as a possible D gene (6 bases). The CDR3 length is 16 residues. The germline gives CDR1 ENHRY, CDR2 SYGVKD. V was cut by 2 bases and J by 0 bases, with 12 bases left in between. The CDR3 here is CAISESRGPSTDTQYF. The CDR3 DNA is TGTGCCATCAGTGAGAGCAGGGGCCCTAGCACAGATACGCAGTATTTT.

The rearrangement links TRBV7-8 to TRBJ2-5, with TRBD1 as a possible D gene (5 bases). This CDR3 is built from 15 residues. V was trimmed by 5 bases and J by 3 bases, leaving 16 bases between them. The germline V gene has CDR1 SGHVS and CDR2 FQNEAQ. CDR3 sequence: CASSHSGMGEETQYF. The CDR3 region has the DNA TGTGCCAGCAGCCATTCAGGGATGGGCGAAGAGACCCAGTACTTC.

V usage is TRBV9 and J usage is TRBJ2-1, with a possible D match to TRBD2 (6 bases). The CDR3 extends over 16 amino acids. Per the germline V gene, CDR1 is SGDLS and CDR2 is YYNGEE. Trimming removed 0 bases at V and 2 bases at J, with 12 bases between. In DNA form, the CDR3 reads TGTGCCAGCAGCGTAGAGGGAGGCGCAACCTACAATGAGCAGTTCTTC. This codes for CASSVEGGATYNEQFF.

This chain's CDR3 is CAISPHTSGNQETQYF. The CDR3 DNA follows: TGTGCCATCAGTCCCCACACTAGCGGGAACCAAGAGACCCAGTACTTC. The chain is built from TRBV10-3 and TRBJ2-5, with 10 bases identical to TRBD2. V was pared by 5 bases and J by 0 bases, with 6 bases of the junction left unmatched. The length of the CDR3 is 16 residues. Per germline, CDR1 ENHRY and CDR2 SYGVKD.

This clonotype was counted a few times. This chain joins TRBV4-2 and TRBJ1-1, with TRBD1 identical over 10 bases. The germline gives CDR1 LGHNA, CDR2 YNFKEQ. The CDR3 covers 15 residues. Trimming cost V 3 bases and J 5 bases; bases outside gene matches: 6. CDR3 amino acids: CASSHRRTGGTEAFF. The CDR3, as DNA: TGTGCCAGCAGCCATCGACGGACAGGGGGGACTGAAGCTTTCTTT.

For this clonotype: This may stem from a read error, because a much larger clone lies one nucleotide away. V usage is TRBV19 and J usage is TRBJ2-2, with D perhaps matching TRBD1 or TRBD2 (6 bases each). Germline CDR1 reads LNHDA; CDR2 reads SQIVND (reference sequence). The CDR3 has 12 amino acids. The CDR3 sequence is CATRGGTGELVF. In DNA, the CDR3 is TGTGCCACTAGAGGGGGGACCGGGGAGCTGGTTTTT.

The CDR3 reads CASSQDKTDFFATDEQFF. The CDR3 bases are TGTGCCAGCAGCCAAGATAAAACGGATTTCTTCGCCACAGATGAGCAGTTCTTC. The chain recombines TRBV4-2 with TRBJ2-5; D call uncertain. The assigned J gene may be wrong: the sequence end matches TRBJ2-1 better. The germline V gene encodes CDR1 LGHNA and CDR2 YNFKEQ. The CDR3 totals 18 residues.

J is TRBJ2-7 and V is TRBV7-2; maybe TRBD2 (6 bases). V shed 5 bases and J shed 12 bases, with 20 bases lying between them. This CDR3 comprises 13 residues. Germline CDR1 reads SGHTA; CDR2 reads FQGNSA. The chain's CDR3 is CASSPWDSSLPYF. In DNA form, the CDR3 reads TGTGCCAGCAGCCCGTGGGACTCCTCTTTGCCGTACTTC.